These 13 T cell receptor beta chains came from one sample sequenced in a study of somatic mutations in T cells in chronic GVHD. This table comes from immunoSEQ multiplex PCR, and its TCRdb copy is limited to in-frame clones, with some not included. This sample yields 13,000 to 15,000 clones, of which roughly 75% are seen a single time; about 30% belongs to the top ten. Sample: Vbeta20-negative CD4+ T cells from blood. The receptors originated from a male patient aged 50 to 59 with chronic graft-versus-host disease. Some of these T cells may belong to the graft donor.

The V and J genes are TRBV2 and TRBJ1-2, with TRBD1 matching over 7 bases. The germline V gene encodes CDR1 SNHLY and CDR2 FYNNEI. The V and J ends lost 0 bases and 7 bases, in that order; junction bases with no gene match: 8. This CDR3 comprises 15 residues. This CDR3 is CASSEAMATGPGYTF. CDR3 in DNA: TGTGCCAGCAGTGAAGCTATGGCGACAGGGCCTGGCTACACCTTC.

The chain joins TRBV7-2 to TRBJ2-2; D gene uncertain. Germline-derived CDR1 and CDR2 are SGHTA and FQGNSA. V was trimmed by 0 bases and J by 6 bases, leaving 8 bases between them. This CDR3 comprises 14 residues. CDR3 protein: CASSLARRPGELFF. CDR3 DNA sequence: TGTGCCAGCAGCTTAGCGAGGCGCCCCGGGGAGCTGTTTTTT.

The chain is built from TRBV4-2 and TRBJ2-5; 8 nucleotides line up with TRBD1. V shed 0 bases and J 1 base; nucleotides not matched to a gene: 4. The CDR3 length is 16 residues. The V gene's germline CDR1 is LGHNA and CDR2 YNFKEQ. The CDR3 loop is CASSQEGTGGQETQYF. As DNA, the CDR3 is TGTGCCAGCAGCCAAGAAGGTACAGGGGGCCAAGAGACCCAGTACTTC.

There are a few counts of this clone. The rearrangement uses TRBV29-1 and TRBJ2-1; D might be TRBD1 (6 bases). The germline V gene encodes CDR1 SQVTM and CDR2 ANQGSEA. CDR3 length equals 13 residues. V lost 4 bases and J lost 0, with 7 bases in between. The CDR3 sequence is CSVATGSYNEQFF. DNA of the CDR3: TGCAGCGTTGCGACAGGCTCCTACAATGAGCAGTTCTTC.

The V gene is TRBV14, the J gene TRBJ2-2, with TRBD1 matching over 7 bases. J gave up 6 bases and V 7 bases, and 8 bases lay outside the gene matches. Germline V gene data show CDR1 as SGHDN and CDR2 as FVKESK. The CDR3 is 14 amino acids. This CDR3 reads CASKRGLGAGELFF. CDR3 nucleotide sequence: TGTGCCAGCAAAAGGGGGCTGGGCGCCGGGGAGCTGTTTTTT. Together with reference TRBV14 and TRBJ2-2, the CDR3 gives the full variable domain: EAGVTQFPSHSVIEKGQTVTLRCDPISGHDNLYWYRRVMGKEIKFLLHFVKESKQDESGMPNNRFLAERTGGTYSTLKVQPAELEDSGVYFCASKRGLGAGELFFGEGSRLTVL.

The chain employs TRBV11-2 and TRBJ2-5, with 7 nucleotides matching TRBD2. V shed 5 bases and J 2 bases; nucleotides not matched to a gene: 2. Per the germline V gene, CDR1 is SGHAT and CDR2 is FQNNGV. This CDR3 contains 13 residues. Written as DNA, the CDR3 is TGTGCCAGCAGCCGTAGCGGGCAAGAGACCCAGTACTTC. Its protein is CASSRSGQETQYF.

The V gene is TRBV19, the J gene TRBJ1-4, with 7 bases that match TRBD1. V shed 7 bases and J 7 bases; nucleotides not matched to a gene: 9. CDR1 and CDR2 (germline): LNHDA, SQIVND (reference sequence). The CDR3 extends over 14 amino acids. CDR3 coding DNA: TGTGCCAGTACCGCCGACAGGGCGGGTGAAAAACTGTTTTTT. It encodes CASTADRAGEKLFF. Complete variable domain (other parts from reference TRBV19 and TRBJ1-4): DGGITQSPKYLFRKEGQNVTLSCEQNLNHDAMYWYRQDPGQGLRLIYYSQIVNDFQKGDIAEGYSVSREKKESFPLTVTSAQKNPTAFYLCASTADRAGEKLFFGSGTQLSVL.

This clone was observed a handful of times. The rearrangement uses TRBV6-1 and TRBJ1-5; D might be TRBD1 (5 bases). Trimming stripped 6 bases from V and 2 bases from J, with 11 bases between. Germline values: CDR1 MNHNS, CDR2 SASEGT. The CDR3 covers 14 residues. This CDR3 reads CASRSGGGNQPQHF. The DNA for the CDR3 is TGTGCCAGCAGGTCGGGAGGGGGCAATCAGCCCCAGCATTTT.

This chain links TRBV29-1 with TRBJ2-7, with a possible D match to TRBD1 (6 bases). The CDR3 loop spans 11 amino acids. Germline V gene lookup returns CDR1 SQVTM and CDR2 ANQGSEA. Trimming left V 7 bases short and J 4 bases short, with 11 bases between. The CDR3 loop is CSAGTQYEQYF. Here the CDR3 DNA reads TGCAGCGCAGGGACACAATACGAGCAGTACTTC.

The chain couples TRBV27 to TRBJ1-4, with a weak D call TRBD1 (5 bases). Trimming cost V 6 bases and J 0 bases, with 11 bases left between them. The CDR3 is 15 amino acids. CDR1 and CDR2 (germline): MNHEY, SMNVEV (reference sequence). DNA of the CDR3: TGTGCCAGCAGCCGCACAGGAGCAACTAATGAAAAACTGTTTTTT. It is translated as CASSRTGATNEKLFF.

This rearrangement joins TRBV19 to TRBJ2-1; 9 positions agree with TRBD2. The germline V gene encodes CDR1 LNHDA and CDR2 SQIVND (reference sequence). The CDR3 sequence is 14 residues long. With 6 bases clipped from V and 5 bases from J, the junction kept 5 bases outside the gene matches. The CDR3 region is CASRRTSDNNEQFF. CDR3 nucleotides: TGTGCCAGTAGAAGGACTAGCGACAACAATGAGCAGTTCTTC.

This chain joins TRBV27 and TRBJ1-1; D might be TRBD1 (6 bases). Germline V lookup: CDR1 MNHEY, CDR2 SMNVEV (reference sequence). V shed 2 bases and J shed 1 base, with 14 bases lying between them. This CDR3 region has 16 residues. CDR3 residues: CASSLQGTGWNTEAFF. The CDR3 bases are TGTGCCAGCAGTTTACAGGGGACCGGGTGGAACACTGAAGCTTTCTTT.

V is TRBV6-5 and J is TRBJ2-7; 10 bases match TRBD2. Germline V gives CDR1 MNHEY, CDR2 SVGAGI. J was trimmed by 3 bases and V by 0 bases; bases with no gene match: 2. CDR3 length: 15 residues. This CDR3 is CASSYSASGSYEQYF. In nucleotides, the CDR3 is TGTGCCAGCAGTTACTCGGCTAGCGGGAGCTACGAGCAGTACTTC.